The sequence of this T cell receptor beta chain was determined in a study of beta chain features in type 1 diabetes. General observations from the study: Patients and controls would share equally any PCR tilt toward shorter templates. Researchers could not determine here whether HLA type influences TCRB rearrangement. The study found moderately but significantly shorter TCRB CDR3s in all four CD4+ subsets of Type 1 diabetes patients.

This clone showed up just a few times. Its antigen is unknown. The whole isolated RNA underwent reverse transcription, so sequencing captured expressed TCRB transcripts. Sequencing was performed with immunoSEQ multiplex PCR; in TCRdb, only in-frame clones are kept and a portion is missing. The table includes about 650,000 clones, under 15% detected once. Trimming removed 2 bases from V and 0 bases from J, with 11 bases in between. The CDR3 sequence is 16 residues long. Germline V gives CDR1 SGHDN, CDR2 FVKESK. The clonotype was recovered from a young man with type 1 diabetes. Sequencing was carried out using naive CD4+ T cells from blood. V gene TRBV14 combines with J gene TRBJ2-1; D uncertain. CDR3 DNA: TGTGCCAGCAGCCAATTCCAGTTGAGCTCCTACAATGAGCAGTTCTTC. Translation gives CASSQFQLSSYNEQFF.